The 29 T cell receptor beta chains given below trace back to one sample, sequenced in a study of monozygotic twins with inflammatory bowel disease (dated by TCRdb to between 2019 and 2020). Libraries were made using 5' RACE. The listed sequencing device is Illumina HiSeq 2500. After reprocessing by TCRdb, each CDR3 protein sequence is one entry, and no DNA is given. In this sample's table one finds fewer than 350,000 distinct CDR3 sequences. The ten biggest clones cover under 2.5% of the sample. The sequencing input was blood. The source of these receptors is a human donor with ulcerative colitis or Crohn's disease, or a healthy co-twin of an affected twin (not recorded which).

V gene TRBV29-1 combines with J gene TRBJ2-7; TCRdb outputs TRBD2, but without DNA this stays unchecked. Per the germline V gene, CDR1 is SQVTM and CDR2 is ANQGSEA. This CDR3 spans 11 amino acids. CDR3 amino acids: CSVVRAHEQYF.

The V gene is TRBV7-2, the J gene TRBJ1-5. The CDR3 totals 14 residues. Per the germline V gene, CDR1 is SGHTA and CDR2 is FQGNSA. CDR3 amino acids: CASSPNLGNQPQHF.

The CDR3 here is CASSQSWAETQYF. This chain connects TRBV14 to TRBJ2-5. CDR1 and CDR2 (germline): SGHDN, FVKESK. The CDR3 runs 13 residues.

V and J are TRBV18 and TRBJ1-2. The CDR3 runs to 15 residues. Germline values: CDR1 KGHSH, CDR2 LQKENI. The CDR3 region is CASSPSQSSDYGDTF.

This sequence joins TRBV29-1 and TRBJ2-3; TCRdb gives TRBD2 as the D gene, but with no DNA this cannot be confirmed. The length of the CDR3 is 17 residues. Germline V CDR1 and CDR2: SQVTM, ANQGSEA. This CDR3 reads CSVEGIRDYPSTDTQYF.

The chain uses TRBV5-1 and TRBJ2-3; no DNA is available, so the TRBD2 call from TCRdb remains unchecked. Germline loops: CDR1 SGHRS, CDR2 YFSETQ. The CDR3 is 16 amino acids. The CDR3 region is CASSQASGSPADTQYF.

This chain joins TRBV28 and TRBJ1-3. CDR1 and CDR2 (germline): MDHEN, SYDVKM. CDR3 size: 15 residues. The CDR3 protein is CASSFPPGSGNTIYF.

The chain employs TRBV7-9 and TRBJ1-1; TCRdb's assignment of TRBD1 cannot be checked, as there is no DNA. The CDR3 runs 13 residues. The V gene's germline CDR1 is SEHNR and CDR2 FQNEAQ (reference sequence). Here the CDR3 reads CASSSSGTGSAFF.

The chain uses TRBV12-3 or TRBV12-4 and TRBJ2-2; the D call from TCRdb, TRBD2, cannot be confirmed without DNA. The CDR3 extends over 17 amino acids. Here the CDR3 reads CASSLGGGGSNTGELFF.

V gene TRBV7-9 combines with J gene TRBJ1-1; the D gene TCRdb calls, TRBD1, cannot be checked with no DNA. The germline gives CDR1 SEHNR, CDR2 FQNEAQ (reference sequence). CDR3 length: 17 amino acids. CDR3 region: CASIFKRPGHKNTEAFF. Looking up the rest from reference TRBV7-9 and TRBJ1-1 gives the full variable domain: DTGVSQNPRHKITKRGQNVTFRCDPISEHNRLYWYRQTLGQGPEFLTYFQNEAQLEKSRLLSDRFSAERPKGSFSTLEIQRTEQGDSAMYLCASIFKRPGHKNTEAFFGQGTRLTVV.

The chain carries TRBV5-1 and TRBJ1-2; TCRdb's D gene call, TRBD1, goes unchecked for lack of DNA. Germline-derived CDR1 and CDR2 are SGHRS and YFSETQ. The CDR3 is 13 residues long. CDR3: CASSPQDNYGYTF.

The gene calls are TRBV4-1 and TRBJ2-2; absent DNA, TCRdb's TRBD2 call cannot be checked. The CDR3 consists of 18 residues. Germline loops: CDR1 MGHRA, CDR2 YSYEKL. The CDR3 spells CASSRFETSGFNTGELFF.

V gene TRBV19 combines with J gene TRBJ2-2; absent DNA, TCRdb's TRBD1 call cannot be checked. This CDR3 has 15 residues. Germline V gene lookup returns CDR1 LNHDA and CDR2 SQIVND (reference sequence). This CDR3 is CASRNRDTTSGELFF. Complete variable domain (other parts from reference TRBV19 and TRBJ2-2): DGGITQSPKYLFRKEGQNVTLSCEQNLNHDAMYWYRQDPGQGLRLIYYSQIVNDFQKGDIAEGYSVSREKKESFPLTVTSAQKNPTAFYLCASRNRDTTSGELFFGEGSRLTVL.

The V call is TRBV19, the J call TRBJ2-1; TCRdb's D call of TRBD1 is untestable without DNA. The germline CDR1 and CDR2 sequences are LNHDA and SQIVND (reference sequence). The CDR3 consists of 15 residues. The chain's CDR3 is CASSMGQISYNEQFF.

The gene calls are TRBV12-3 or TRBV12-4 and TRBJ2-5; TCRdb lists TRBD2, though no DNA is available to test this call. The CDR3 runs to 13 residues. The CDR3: CASSGLARETQYF.

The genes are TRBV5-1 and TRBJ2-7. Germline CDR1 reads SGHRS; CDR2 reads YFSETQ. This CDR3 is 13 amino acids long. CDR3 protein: CASSLRRSYEQYF.

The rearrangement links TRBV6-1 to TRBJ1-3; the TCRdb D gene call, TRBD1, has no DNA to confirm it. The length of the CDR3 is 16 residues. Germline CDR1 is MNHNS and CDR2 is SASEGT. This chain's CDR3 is CAITEWAGGSGNTIYF.

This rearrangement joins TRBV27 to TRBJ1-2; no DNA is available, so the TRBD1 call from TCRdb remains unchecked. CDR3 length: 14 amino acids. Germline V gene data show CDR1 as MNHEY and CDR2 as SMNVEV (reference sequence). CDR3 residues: CASSLRGIGYGYTF.

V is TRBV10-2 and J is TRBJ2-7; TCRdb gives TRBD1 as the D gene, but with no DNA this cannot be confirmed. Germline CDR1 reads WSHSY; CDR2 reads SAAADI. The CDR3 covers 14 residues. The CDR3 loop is CASSDIGQSYEQYF.

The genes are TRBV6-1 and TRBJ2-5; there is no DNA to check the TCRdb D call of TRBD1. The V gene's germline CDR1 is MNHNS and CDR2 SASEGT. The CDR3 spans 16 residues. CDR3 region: CASSYEGRGRKETQYF.

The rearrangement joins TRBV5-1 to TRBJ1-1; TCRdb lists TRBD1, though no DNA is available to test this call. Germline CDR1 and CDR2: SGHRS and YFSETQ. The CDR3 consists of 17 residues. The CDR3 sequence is CASSPTGTGVIFTEAFF.

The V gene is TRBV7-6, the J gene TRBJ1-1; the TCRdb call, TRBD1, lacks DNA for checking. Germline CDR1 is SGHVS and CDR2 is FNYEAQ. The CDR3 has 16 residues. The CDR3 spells CASRPPPHRRNTEAFF.

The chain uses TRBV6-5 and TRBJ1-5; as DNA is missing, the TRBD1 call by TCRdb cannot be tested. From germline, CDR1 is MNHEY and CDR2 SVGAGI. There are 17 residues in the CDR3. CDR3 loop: CASSYSSRTGDGQPQHF.

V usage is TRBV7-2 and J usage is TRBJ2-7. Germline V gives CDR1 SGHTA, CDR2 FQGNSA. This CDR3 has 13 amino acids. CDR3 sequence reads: CASSLLRSYEQYF.

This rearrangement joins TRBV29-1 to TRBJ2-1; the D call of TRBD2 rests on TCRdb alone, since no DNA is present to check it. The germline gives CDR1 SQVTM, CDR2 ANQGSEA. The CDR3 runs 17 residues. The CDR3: CSVEELDLGTFYNEQFF.

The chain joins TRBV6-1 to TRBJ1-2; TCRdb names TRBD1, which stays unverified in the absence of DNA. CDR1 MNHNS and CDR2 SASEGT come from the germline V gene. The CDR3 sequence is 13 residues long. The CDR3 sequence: CASGTTGIAGYTF.

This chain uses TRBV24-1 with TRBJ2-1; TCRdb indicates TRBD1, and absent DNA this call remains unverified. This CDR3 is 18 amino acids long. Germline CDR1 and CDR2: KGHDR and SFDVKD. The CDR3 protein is CATSETGTPRSSYNEQFF.

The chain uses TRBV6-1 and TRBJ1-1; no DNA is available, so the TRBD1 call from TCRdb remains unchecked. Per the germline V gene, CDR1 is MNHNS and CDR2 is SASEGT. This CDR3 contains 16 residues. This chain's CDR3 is CAIVDGIGGRYTEAFF.

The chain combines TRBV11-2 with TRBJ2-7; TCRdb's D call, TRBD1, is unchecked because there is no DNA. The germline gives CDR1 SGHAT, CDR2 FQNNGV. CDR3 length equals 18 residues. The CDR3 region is CASSQRGQGTSFAYEQYF.